These 28 T cell receptor beta chains were sequenced from one sample in a study of blood T cell repertoires in COVID-19. Profiled with immunoSEQ multiplex PCR; TCRdb holds only in-frame clones, not every one. The table shows tens of thousands of clones, with about nine tenths occurring only once. What was sequenced was peripheral blood. These receptors were obtained from a man in his forties or fifties with active COVID-19.

The chain has TRBV6-5 and TRBJ1-2; tentative D call: TRBD1 (5 bases). V shed 5 bases and J shed 3 bases, with 10 bases lying between them. The CDR3 covers 13 residues. Germline values: CDR1 MNHEY, CDR2 SVGAGI. CDR3 in amino acids: CASSRQTHYGYTF. The CDR3 DNA reads as TGTGCCAGCAGTAGACAGACCCACTATGGCTACACCTTC.

The chain has TRBV25-1 and TRBJ1-2, with a tentative D call TRBD1 (5 bases). The V gene's germline CDR1 is MGHDK and CDR2 SYGVNS. This CDR3 contains 13 residues. V gave up 8 bases and J gave up 2 bases, with 12 bases separating them. The DNA for the CDR3 is TGTGCCAGCTCAGGACAACCCAACTATGGCTACACCTTC. Translated, it gives CASSGQPNYGYTF.

This chain links TRBV25-1 with TRBJ2-5, with TRBD2 as a possible D gene (5 bases). Germline CDR1 is MGHDK and CDR2 is SYGVNS. The CDR3 length is 10 residues. The V and J ends lost 6 bases and 7 bases respectively, with 6 bases between them. The CDR3 DNA reads TGTGCCAGCAGCGGGGTGACCCAGTACTTC. This sequence encodes CASSGVTQYF.

The chain employs TRBV7-9 and TRBJ2-7, with D possibly TRBD2 on 5 matching bases. This CDR3 contains 16 residues. Germline CDR1 and CDR2: SEHNR and FQNEAQ (reference sequence). The V end was cut by 4 bases, the J end by 5 bases, with 21 bases between. The CDR3 sequence is CASSWLRATPTDEQYF. CDR3 coding DNA: TGTGCCAGCAGCTGGTTGCGGGCCACCCCTACTGACGAGCAGTACTTC.

The chain carries TRBV28 and TRBJ2-2; D possibly corresponds to TRBD2 (5 bases). From germline, CDR1 is MDHEN and CDR2 SYDVKM. The CDR3 is made up of 12 amino acids. V lost 6 bases and J 6 bases, leaving 8 bases between the germline ends. CDR3 DNA sequence: TGTGCCAGCAGGAGGGCCGCCGGGGAGCTGTTTTTT. Its protein is CASRRAAGELFF.

This clone was seen a handful of times. The chain carries TRBV6-5 and TRBJ2-3; weak D call: TRBD2 (6 bases). V was cut by 8 bases and J by 3 bases, with 12 bases left in between. The length of the CDR3 is 13 residues. Per the germline V gene, CDR1 is MNHEY and CDR2 is SVGAGI. The CDR3 DNA follows: TGTGCCAGCCAGCCGGGAGAGACAGATACGCAGTATTTT. This translates into CASQPGETDTQYF.

This clone counts as medium-sized. The chain has TRBV7-9 and TRBJ2-7, with D possibly TRBD2 on 6 matching bases. The CDR3 is 16 amino acids. Trimming left V 3 bases short and J 3 bases short, with 18 bases between. Germline V gene lookup returns CDR1 SEHNR and CDR2 FQNEAQ (reference sequence). In DNA form, the CDR3 reads TGTGCCAGCAGCTTTATGTCCGGGAGTCCCTACTACGAGCAGTACTTC. It yields the protein CASSFMSGSPYYEQYF.

The chain combines TRBV28 with TRBJ2-7; TRBD2 matches 9 bases. Germline CDR1 is MDHEN and CDR2 is SYDVKM. CDR3 size: 16 residues. V lost 3 bases, J lost 9 bases, and 15 bases stayed unmatched. The CDR3: CASSFNSGSVSGRQYF. The CDR3 bases are TGTGCCAGCAGTTTTAATAGCGGGAGCGTTTCGGGAAGGCAGTACTTC.

This sequence joins TRBV28 and TRBJ1-2, with D possibly matching TRBD1 (6 bases). Trimming cost V 1 base and J 6 bases, with 12 bases left between them. Germline V gene lookup returns CDR1 MDHEN and CDR2 SYDVKM. This CDR3 has 14 amino acids. The CDR3 DNA reads as TGTGCCAGCAGTTTATCTACAGGGTATAATGGCTACACCTTC. Translation: CASSLSTGYNGYTF.

The chain employs TRBV7-3 and TRBJ2-1; TRBD2 agrees at 8 bases. Germline V gives CDR1 SGHTA, CDR2 FQGTGA. V dropped 4 bases and J dropped 0; count of bases not matched to a gene: 5. CDR3 length: 16 amino acids. CDR3 in DNA: TGTGCCAGCAGCTCGCTAGCGGGCAGCTCCTACAATGAGCAGTTCTTC. Translation: CASSSLAGSSYNEQFF. The whole variable domain, remainder taken from reference TRBV7-3 and TRBJ2-1, is GAGVSQTPSNKVTEKGKYVELRCDPISGHTALYWYRQSLGQGPEFLIYFQGTGAADDSGLPNDRFFAVRPEGSVSTLKIQRTERGDSAVYLCASSSLAGSSYNEQFFGPGTRLTVL.

The chain recombines TRBV7-9 with TRBJ2-3, with unresolved D. This CDR3 comprises 13 residues. V gave up 1 base and J gave up 4 bases, with 6 bases separating them. Germline V CDR1 and CDR2: SEHNR, FQNEAQ (reference sequence). The CDR3 protein is CASSLGHADTQYF. The DNA of the CDR3 is TGTGCCAGCAGCTTAGGACACGCAGATACGCAGTATTTT.

CDR3 sequence: CASSLRANYGYTF. In nucleotides, the CDR3 is TGTGCCAGCAGTTTACGTGCTAACTATGGCTACACCTTC. The V call is TRBV28, the J call TRBJ1-2; D is undetermined. This CDR3 is built from 13 residues. The germline V gene has CDR1 MDHEN and CDR2 SYDVKM. Trimming pared 2 bases from V and 0 bases from J, leaving 4 bases between.

The chain recombines TRBV10-1 with TRBJ2-2, with 9 bases aligning to TRBD2. Per the germline V gene, CDR1 is WNHNN and CDR2 is SYGVQD (reference sequence). The CDR3 is 16 residues long. Germline trimming cut 0 bases from V and 4 bases from J; bases unmatched to any gene: 3. CDR3 bases: TGCGCCAGCAGTGAGTCGCCGGGACTAGCCACCGGGGAGCTGTTTTTT. Amino acid sequence: CASSESPGLATGELFF.

The genes are TRBV27 and TRBJ2-7; D remains ambiguous. V shed 6 bases and J shed 2 bases, with 14 bases lying between them. Germline V lookup: CDR1 MNHEY, CDR2 SMNVEV (reference sequence). This CDR3 spans 14 amino acids. CDR3 sequence reads: CASSQILDPYEQYF. CDR3 nucleotides: TGTGCCAGCAGCCAGATCCTAGACCCCTACGAGCAGTACTTC.

The chain carries TRBV5-1 and TRBJ2-7; the D gene is possibly TRBD2 (6 bases). Germline V gene data show CDR1 as SGHRS and CDR2 as YFSETQ. The CDR3 runs to 15 residues. Deletions cut 3 bases from V and 0 bases from J, with 13 bases between. In nucleotides, the CDR3 is TGCGCCAGCAGCTCAAGCGGGCAGAGCTCCTACGAGCAGTACTTC. Translating it yields CASSSSGQSSYEQYF.

Only a few counts were recorded for this clone. The chain links TRBV6-5 to TRBJ2-2, with 7 bases fitting TRBD2. The V gene's germline CDR1 is MNHEY and CDR2 SVGAGI. V lost 4 bases to trimming and J lost 3 bases; unmatched junction nucleotides: 5. This CDR3 has 15 residues. CDR3 protein: CASSSRLAYTGELFF. DNA for the CDR3: TGTGCCAGCAGTTCCCGACTAGCTTACACCGGGGAGCTGTTTTTT.

This chain connects TRBV18 to TRBJ1-5, with 9 bases that match TRBD1. Germline-derived CDR1 and CDR2 are KGHSH and LQKENI. The CDR3 is made up of 16 amino acids. V shed 6 bases and J 1 base; nucleotides not matched to a gene: 7. CDR3 bases: TGTGCCAGCTCCCCGGAAGGACAGGGGAGCAATCAGCCCCAGCATTTT. Protein product: CASSPEGQGSNQPQHF.

The CDR3 DNA sequence: TGCAGCGTTGAGGTACAGGGGGGCCTAACTGCTAACTATGGCTACACCTTC. Translation: CSVEVQGGLTANYGYTF. The J gene is TRBJ1-2, the V gene TRBV29-1, with 8 bases matching TRBD1. Losses at the gene ends were 3 bases for V and 0 bases for J; bases not matched to a gene: 12. The germline V gene encodes CDR1 SQVTM and CDR2 ANQGSEA. The CDR3 spans 17 residues.

This chain connects TRBV28 to TRBJ2-3, with 10 bases matching TRBD2. The CDR3 is 19 residues long. In germline, CDR1 is MDHEN, CDR2 SYDVKM. The J segment lost 0 bases and the V segment lost 2 bases, leaving 11 bases of the junction unmatched. CDR3: CASSLGGVAGGLSTDTQYF. DNA for the CDR3: TGTGCCAGCAGTTTAGGGGGGGTAGCGGGAGGTCTTAGCACAGATACGCAGTATTTT.

This clone was picked up one time. The gene calls are TRBV3-1 (or the pseudogene TRBV3-2) and TRBJ1-4; D is possibly TRBD1 (5 bases). Germline values: CDR1 LGHDT, CDR2 YNNKEL (reference sequence). The CDR3 loop spans 14 amino acids. The V end was cut by 1 base, the J end by 8 bases, with 11 bases between. The CDR3 here is CASSQGRGREKLFF. Here the CDR3 DNA reads TGTGCCAGCAGCCAAGGAAGGGGAAGGGAAAAACTGTTTTTT.

The genes are TRBV11-2 and TRBJ2-1; a possible D gene is TRBD1 (5 bases). This CDR3 is 13 amino acids long. Trimming left V 2 bases short and J 9 bases short, with 11 bases between. The germline V gene has CDR1 SGHAT and CDR2 FQNNGV. In DNA, the CDR3 is TGTGCCAGCAGCTTAAGGCAGGGTAGTGAGCAGTTCTTC. Its protein is CASSLRQGSEQFF.

This clone has a count of ten or more. The chain combines TRBV19 with TRBJ1-1; D remains ambiguous. The ends were cut back, 2 bases at V and 0 bases at J, with 10 bases in the middle. The CDR3 has 15 residues. Germline CDR1 reads LNHDA; CDR2 reads SQIVND (reference sequence). The CDR3: CASSIITDMNTEAFF. In DNA, the CDR3 is TGTGCCAGTAGTATAATAACAGACATGAACACTGAAGCTTTCTTT. Filled out from reference TRBV19 and TRBJ1-1, the complete variable domain reads DGGITQSPKYLFRKEGQNVTLSCEQNLNHDAMYWYRQDPGQGLRLIYYSQIVNDFQKGDIAEGYSVSREKKESFPLTVTSAQKNPTAFYLCASSIITDMNTEAFFGQGTRLTVV.

The sample holds a few counts of this clone. The J gene is TRBJ2-1, the V gene TRBV12-3 or TRBV12-4, with D possibly being TRBD1 (6 bases). V shed 8 bases and J shed 4 bases, with 9 bases lying between them. This CDR3 contains 12 residues. The CDR3 loop is CASSTGYNEQFF. CDR3 sequence (DNA): TGTGCCAGCTCGACAGGATACAATGAGCAGTTCTTC.

This clone was observed a single time. V usage is TRBV9 and J usage is TRBJ1-2; 10 bases fit TRBD1. Germline V lookup: CDR1 SGDLS, CDR2 YYNGEE. Trimming removed 4 bases from V and 4 bases from J; junction bases left unmatched: 4. This CDR3 region has 14 residues. This CDR3 reads CASSRGTGVYGYTF. CDR3 DNA: TGTGCCAGCAGCAGAGGGACAGGGGTCTATGGCTACACCTTC. The complete variable domain, with remaining parts taken from reference TRBV9 and TRBJ1-2, reads DSGVTQTPKHLITATGQRVTLRCSPRSGDLSVYWYQQSLDQGLQFLIQYYNGEERAKGNILERFSAQQFPDLHSELNLSSLELGDSALYFCASSRGTGVYGYTFGSGTRLTVV.

V and J are TRBV9 and TRBJ2-5, with D maybe TRBD1 (7 bases). The germline CDR1 and CDR2 sequences are SGDLS and YYNGEE. There are 14 residues in the CDR3. V was cut by 0 bases and J by 5 bases, with 11 bases left in between. In nucleotides, the CDR3 is TGTGCCAGCAGCGTAGGGGCAGGGGGGGAGACCCAGTACTTC. Its translation is CASSVGAGGETQYF. The full variable domain, in which reference TRBV9 and TRBJ2-5 provide the parts outside the CDR3, is DSGVTQTPKHLITATGQRVTLRCSPRSGDLSVYWYQQSLDQGLQFLIQYYNGEERAKGNILERFSAQQFPDLHSELNLSSLELGDSALYFCASSVGAGGETQYFGPGTRLLVL.

The V and J genes are TRBV27 and TRBJ1-1, with TRBD1 as a possible D gene (6 bases). The CDR3 contains 16 residues. Trimming cost V 5 bases and J 1 base, with 17 bases left between them. Germline V lookup: CDR1 MNHEY, CDR2 SMNVEV (reference sequence). CDR3 nucleotides: TGTGCCAGCAGTCCCTGGGCAGGGGCGAGGAACACTGAAGCTTTCTTT. As protein: CASSPWAGARNTEAFF.

V and J are TRBV6-6 and TRBJ2-6; 9 bases line up with TRBD2. CDR3 size: 16 residues. CDR1 and CDR2 from the germline V gene are MNHNY and SVGAGI (reference sequence). Germline trimming cut 7 bases from V and 0 bases from J; bases unmatched to any gene: 4. CDR3 coding DNA: TGTGCCAGCAAGGGACTAGCCAGCTCTGGGGCCAACGTCCTGACTTTC. It codes for CASKGLASSGANVLTF.

CDR3 sequence reads: CASSPGRFIGLAKQETQYF. The CDR3 coding sequence is TGTGCCAGCTCACCTGGGCGATTTATTGGACTAGCGAAACAAGAGACCCAGTACTTC. The V and J genes are TRBV18 and TRBJ2-5; TRBD2 matches at 9 bases. Germline lookup yields CDR1 KGHSH and CDR2 LQKENI. The CDR3 has 19 amino acids. V shed 3 bases and J 2 bases; nucleotides not matched to a gene: 16.